Listed below are T cell receptor beta chains from one sample, sequenced in a study of PD-1 blockade in classical Hodgkin lymphoma. The method was immunoSEQ multiplex PCR; TCRdb's version includes in-frame clones alone and lacks a portion of them. The data show more than 90,000 clones, about 89% seen once. The sequences come from peripheral blood mononuclear cells (PBMCs), collected before the second cycle of nivolumab. Source of these receptors: a human donor with classical Hodgkin lymphoma. CDR3s leave out the opening cysteine and the closing phenylalanine or tryptophan. Fields, in order: D gene, J gene, V gene, CDR3 protein. A D gene is named only where the DNA matches it firmly.

D: TRBD1
J: TRBJ1-6
V: TRBV5-1
CDR3: ASSSSGQRDNSPLH

D: TRBD1
J: TRBJ1-4
V: TRBV5-6
CDR3: ASGDSGWGEKLF

D: TRBD1
J: TRBJ1-4
V: TRBV30
CDR3: AWGIQGAGKKLF

D: .
J: TRBJ1-4
V: TRBV2
CDR3: ASSEWVRGEKLF

D: .
J: TRBJ1-5
V: TRBV7-2
CDR3: ASSQTGVGNQPQH

D: .
J: TRBJ2-5
V: TRBV7-9
CDR3: ASSFSLRETQY

D: .
J: TRBJ2-7
V: TRBV7-9
CDR3: ASSSLEDLYEQY

D: TRBD2
J: TRBJ2-3
V: TRBV7-2
CDR3: ASSLAGTSGGMDTQY

D: .
J: TRBJ1-2
V: TRBV28
CDR3: ASSLGAYYPFTYGYT

D: TRBD2
J: TRBJ2-3
V: TRBV9
CDR3: ASSVQGGAGGTQY

D: .
J: TRBJ1-2
V: TRBV20-1
CDR3: SAMWYGYT

D: TRBD2
J: TRBJ2-1
V: TRBV19
CDR3: ASSMQGGGTYNEQF

D: .
J: TRBJ2-2
V: TRBV30
CDR3: AWAPPYTGELF

D: .
J: TRBJ1-2
V: TRBV5-1
CDR3: ASSLADGFGYT

D: .
J: TRBJ2-7
V: TRBV6-1
CDR3: ASSEFRGGEQY

D: .
J: TRBJ2-1
V: TRBV7-9
CDR3: ASSLAAHNEQF

D: TRBD2
J: TRBJ2-1
V: TRBV28
CDR3: ASSILTSGSSYNEQF

D: TRBD2
J: TRBJ2-5
V: TRBV11-2
CDR3: ASRPAGGWKTQY

D: .
J: TRBJ2-1
V: TRBV29-1
CDR3: SVVPGVGEQF

D: TRBD2
J: TRBJ2-1
V: TRBV5-1
CDR3: ASSLQWGGYNEQF

D: .
J: TRBJ2-7
V: TRBV7-2
CDR3: ASSLVYEQY

D: .
J: TRBJ2-5
V: TRBV6-5
CDR3: ASSHREQETQY

D: .
J: TRBJ1-2
V: TRBV5-1
CDR3: ASSLATGSYGYT

D: TRBD1
J: TRBJ2-1
V: TRBV5-1
CDR3: ASSLDRANEQF

D: .
J: TRBJ2-3
V: TRBV9
CDR3: ASSVGGPPTDTQY

D: .
J: TRBJ2-7
V: TRBV27
CDR3: ASSLGAGGSSYEQY

D: TRBD1
J: TRBJ1-3
V: TRBV7-2
CDR3: ASSPLVGGGNTIY

D: .
J: TRBJ2-6
V: TRBV18
CDR3: ASSPRGPLSGANVLT

D: TRBD1
J: TRBJ2-4
V: TRBV6-5
CDR3: ASARGNVDKNIQY

D: TRBD1
J: TRBJ1-6
V: TRBV9
CDR3: ASSVGGGFSYNSPLH

D: .
J: TRBJ2-5
V: TRBV10-2
CDR3: ASSPSDRETQY

D: .
J: TRBJ2-6
V: TRBV4-3
CDR3: ASSQDLPGRGANVLT

D: .
J: TRBJ2-5
V: TRBV7-9
CDR3: ASSETSLGTQY

D: .
J: TRBJ2-1
V: TRBV29-1
CDR3: SVDRPGSYNEQF

D: .
J: TRBJ2-2
V: TRBV7-2
CDR3: ASSLNSGELF

D: .
J: TRBJ2-7
V: TRBV18
CDR3: ASSPGTGSSYEQY

D: TRBD2
J: TRBJ2-1
V: TRBV5-1
CDR3: ASSPRLAGVNNEQF

D: .
J: TRBJ1-5
V: TRBV4-3
CDR3: ASSQDDIPNQPQH

D: TRBD1
J: TRBJ1-1
V: TRBV7-9
CDR3: ASSSYRDRPTLEAF

D: .
J: TRBJ1-5
V: TRBV2
CDR3: ASSGTTISNQPQH

D: TRBD1
J: TRBJ1-1
V: TRBV19
CDR3: ASRIRTGLMNTEAF

D: TRBD1
J: TRBJ1-1
V: TRBV5-6
CDR3: ASSWGQGGTEAF

D: .
J: TRBJ1-2
V: TRBV4-3
CDR3: ASSHTPDRLGYT

D: TRBD1
J: TRBJ1-4
V: TRBV27
CDR3: ASSSTGGPNEKLF

D: TRBD1
J: TRBJ2-1
V: TRBV25-1
CDR3: ASSEGQGIYNEQF

D: TRBD1
J: TRBJ1-1
V: TRBV5-6
CDR3: ASSLPQQGKTF

D: .
J: TRBJ1-5
V: TRBV6-1
CDR3: ASSDRGREQPQH

D: .
J: TRBJ2-1
V: TRBV7-9
CDR3: ASRPRGGDEYNEQF

D: .
J: TRBJ1-2
V: TRBV4-1
CDR3: ASSQDLGSPNYGYT

D: .
J: TRBJ1-5
V: TRBV28
CDR3: ASNPHTGNQPQH

D: .
J: TRBJ1-1
V: TRBV7-9
CDR3: ASSLETLEAF

D: TRBD1
J: TRBJ2-5
V: TRBV28
CDR3: ASSTGTGVETQY

D: .
J: TRBJ1-1
V: TRBV7-8
CDR3: ASSPSRQPGSKAF

D: .
J: TRBJ2-1
V: TRBV7-3
CDR3: ASSKEIWGNEQF